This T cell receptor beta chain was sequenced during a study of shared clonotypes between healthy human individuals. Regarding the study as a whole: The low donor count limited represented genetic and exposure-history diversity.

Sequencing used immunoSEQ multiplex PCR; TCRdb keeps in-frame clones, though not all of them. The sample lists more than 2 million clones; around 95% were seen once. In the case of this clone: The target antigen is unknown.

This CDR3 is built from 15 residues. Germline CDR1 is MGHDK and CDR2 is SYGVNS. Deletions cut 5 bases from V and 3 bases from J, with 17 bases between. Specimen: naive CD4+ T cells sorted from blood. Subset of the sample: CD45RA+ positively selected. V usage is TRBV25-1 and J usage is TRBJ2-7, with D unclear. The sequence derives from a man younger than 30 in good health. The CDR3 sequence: CASSLLGPGIYEQYF. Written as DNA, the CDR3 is TGTGCCAGCAGTCTTCTCGGACCCGGCATCTACGAGCAGTACTTC.